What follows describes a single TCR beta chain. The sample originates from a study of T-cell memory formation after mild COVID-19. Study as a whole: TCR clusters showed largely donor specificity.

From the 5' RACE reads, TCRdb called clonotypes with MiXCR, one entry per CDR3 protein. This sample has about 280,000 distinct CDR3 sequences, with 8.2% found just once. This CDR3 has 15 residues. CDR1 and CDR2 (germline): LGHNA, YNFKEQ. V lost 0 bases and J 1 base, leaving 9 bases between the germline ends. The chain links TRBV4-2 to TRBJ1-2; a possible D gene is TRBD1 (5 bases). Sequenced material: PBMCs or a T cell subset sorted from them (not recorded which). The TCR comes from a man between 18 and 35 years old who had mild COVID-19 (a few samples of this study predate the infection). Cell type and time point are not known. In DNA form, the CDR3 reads TGTGCCAGCAGCCAAGACAGACAGAGTAACTATGGCTACACCTTC. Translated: CASSQDRQSNYGYTF.